Shown below are 20 T cell receptor beta chains from a single sample sequenced in a study of long-term antiretroviral therapy in people with HIV. The immunoSEQ assay was v3.0, run at survey level. Profiled with immunoSEQ multiplex PCR; TCRdb holds only in-frame clones, not every one. The table has roughly 37,000 clones, about 80% seen once. Source: unsorted PBMCs, taken 3.4 years after starting antiretroviral therapy. Receptor source: a man under 40 with HIV.

The V and J genes are TRBV2 and TRBJ2-1; the D gene is possibly TRBD2 (6 bases). This CDR3 has 15 amino acids. Germline CDR1 reads SNHLY; CDR2 reads FYNNEI. V shed 2 bases and J shed 3 bases, with 11 bases lying between them. The CDR3 DNA reads TGTGCCAGCAGTGAAAGCCGACTAGTCTACAATGAGCAGTTCTTC. It translates to CASSESRLVYNEQFF.

CDR3 nucleotide sequence: TGTGCCAGCAGTCCCCTGGGTAGCGGCTACAATGAGCAGTTCTTC. It specifies CASSPLGSGYNEQFF. The chain combines TRBV11-2 with TRBJ2-1; a weak D match, TRBD2 (6 bases). V was pared by 6 bases and J by 3 bases, with 15 bases between. The CDR3 has 15 amino acids. CDR1 SGHAT and CDR2 FQNNGV come from the germline V gene.

This clone is judged large. The chain has TRBV28 and TRBJ2-7; 10 bases line up with TRBD2. The V gene's germline CDR1 is MDHEN and CDR2 SYDVKM. The CDR3 has 17 amino acids. V shed 6 bases, J shed 1 base, and the junction held 12 bases outside the gene matches. The CDR3 sequence is CASSLLEWTSGSYEQYF. CDR3 DNA: TGTGCCAGCAGCCTCCTTGAATGGACTAGCGGTTCCTACGAGCAGTACTTC.

Only a few counts were recorded for this clone. V gene TRBV6-6 combines with J gene TRBJ1-2, with 9 bases matching TRBD1. Trimming cost V 5 bases and J 4 bases; bases outside gene matches: 5. Germline loops: CDR1 MNHNY, CDR2 SVGAGI (reference sequence). The CDR3 is 14 residues long. The CDR3 DNA sequence: TGTGCCAGCAGTGCGGACAGGGGAGCCTATGGCTACACCTTC. Residues: CASSADRGAYGYTF.

The J gene is TRBJ2-5, the V gene TRBV5-1, with TRBD1 as a possible D gene (6 bases). The germline V gene encodes CDR1 SGHRS and CDR2 YFSETQ. Trimming stripped 1 base from V and 2 bases from J, with 9 bases between. The CDR3 is 14 amino acids. CDR3 region: CASSLIQGQETQYF. CDR3 nucleotide sequence: TGCGCCAGCAGCTTGATCCAGGGGCAAGAGACCCAGTACTTC.

The chain links TRBV4-1 to TRBJ2-7; TRBD2 aligns across 11 bases. The CDR3 length is 16 residues. V lost 1 base to trimming and J lost 2 bases; unmatched junction nucleotides: 4. In germline, CDR1 is MGHRA, CDR2 YSYEKL. The CDR3 nucleotides read TGCGCCAGCAGCCAAGTACTAGCGGGAGAACCCTACGAGCAGTACTTC. It translates to CASSQVLAGEPYEQYF.

This chain uses TRBV10-3 with TRBJ2-7; D is unclear. V lost 3 bases and J lost 3, with 12 bases in between. Germline CDR1 is ENHRY and CDR2 is SYGVKD. This CDR3 is built from 14 residues. CDR3 bases: TGTGCCATCAGTGACCCGGCCCAAATCTACGAGCAGTACTTC. Amino acid sequence: CAISDPAQIYEQYF.

The J gene is TRBJ2-7, the V gene TRBV5-1; D is possibly TRBD2 (6 bases). The CDR3 extends over 16 amino acids. Germline CDR1 reads SGHRS; CDR2 reads YFSETQ. V was cut by 4 bases and J by 6 bases, with 23 bases left in between. The CDR3 sequence: CASSPRGEEGGSEQYF. The CDR3 coding sequence is TGCGCCAGCAGCCCCCGAGGGGAGGAGGGAGGATCCGAGCAGTACTTC.

The table lists this clone with a count of one. The rearrangement uses TRBV28 and TRBJ2-7; either TRBD1 or TRBD2 may fit D (5 bases each). Trimming removed 7 bases from V and 2 bases from J, with 15 bases in between. Germline V CDR1 and CDR2: MDHEN, SYDVKM. This CDR3 is built from 14 residues. The CDR3 region is CASMPGTVTYEQYF. CDR3 nucleotide sequence: TGTGCCAGCATGCCCGGGACGGTGACCTACGAGCAGTACTTC.

The rearrangement links TRBV2 to TRBJ2-7, with 8 bases identical to TRBD2. Losses at the gene ends were 4 bases for V and 7 bases for J; bases not matched to a gene: 6. Per germline, CDR1 SNHLY and CDR2 FYNNEI. This CDR3 has 13 amino acids. DNA of the CDR3: TGTGCCAGCAGTGCAGCGTCGGGGGGGGAGCAGTACTTC. Encoded protein: CASSAASGGEQYF.

This clone occurred once. The rearrangement uses TRBV5-3 and TRBJ1-2; TRBD1 aligns across 7 bases. TRBV5-3 is an ORF, and what it does is uncertain. With 1 base clipped from V and 4 bases from J, the junction kept 1 base outside the gene matches. The CDR3 spans 13 residues. CDR3: CARSLNRGYGYTF. As DNA, the CDR3 is TGTGCCAGAAGCTTGAACAGGGGCTATGGCTACACCTTC.

This chain uses TRBV5-1 with TRBJ2-7, with D unclear. The CDR3 contains 13 residues. Germline V gene data show CDR1 as SGHRS and CDR2 as YFSETQ. Trimming removed 0 bases from V and 12 bases from J, with 16 bases in between. The CDR3, as DNA: TGCGCCAGCAGCTTGGGAAGAGACTCTTATCGGTACTTC. Its translation is CASSLGRDSYRYF.

V usage is TRBV4-3 and J usage is TRBJ1-2; D unresolved. V shed 4 bases and J shed 2 bases, with 20 bases lying between them. The CDR3 length is 17 residues. CDR1 and CDR2 from the germline V gene are LGHNA and YSLEER. The CDR3 sequence is CASSPRVSLLPNYGYTF. The CDR3, as DNA: TGCGCCAGCAGCCCGAGGGTTAGTCTCCTACCAAACTATGGCTACACCTTC.

The V and J genes are TRBV7-8 and TRBJ1-1; 7 bases map to TRBD1. V lost 3 bases and J lost 0; bases outside the gene matches: 4. The CDR3 runs 15 residues. Per the germline V gene, CDR1 is SGHVS and CDR2 is FQNEAQ. The CDR3 coding sequence is TGTGCCAGCAGCTTGGGGGGACAGATGAACACTGAAGCTTTCTTT. Amino acid sequence: CASSLGGQMNTEAFF. Full variable domain (outside the CDR3, taken from reference TRBV7-8 and TRBJ1-1): GAGVSQSPRYKVAKRGQDVALRCDPISGHVSLFWYQQALGQGPEFLTYFQNEAQLDKSGLPSDRFFAERPEGSVSTLKIQRTQQEDSAVYLCASSLGGQMNTEAFFGQGTRLTVV.

This clone was counted a few times. This chain links TRBV15 with TRBJ1-3; TRBD1 might be the D (6 bases). Germline V gene lookup returns CDR1 LNHNV and CDR2 YYDKDF (reference sequence). The CDR3 contains 13 residues. Trimming cost V 3 bases and J 5 bases, with 8 bases left between them. The CDR3 sequence is CATSRDRRNTIYF. The CDR3 bases are TGTGCCACCAGCAGGGACAGAAGAAACACCATATATTTT. Supplemented by reference TRBV15 and TRBJ1-3, the full variable domain reads DAMVIQNPRYQVTQFGKPVTLSCSQTLNHNVMYWYQQKSSQAPKLLFHYYDKDFNNEADTPDNFQSRRPNTSFCFLDIRSPGLGDTAMYLCATSRDRRNTIYFGEGSWLTVV.

V and J are TRBV11-2 and TRBJ1-2; weak D call: TRBD1 (6 bases). Trimming pared 1 base from V and 6 bases from J, leaving 18 bases between. The CDR3 totals 16 residues. CDR1 is SGHAT, CDR2 FQNNGV, per germline. The CDR3 DNA sequence: TGTGCCAGCAGCTTAGTGCGCGGGGGGGGGCAGGATGGCTACACCTTC. It is translated as CASSLVRGGGQDGYTF.

This chain uses TRBV5-1 with TRBJ2-7, with D unresolved. Germline CDR1 SGHRS, CDR2 YFSETQ. V lost 3 bases and J 2 bases, leaving 6 bases between the germline ends. This CDR3 is built from 12 residues. Here the CDR3 reads CASSWSTYEQYF. DNA of the CDR3: TGCGCCAGCAGCTGGAGTACCTACGAGCAGTACTTC.

The chain recombines TRBV7-2 with TRBJ2-1; 8 bases are shared with TRBD2. This CDR3 has 17 residues. V dropped 5 bases and J dropped 3; count of bases not matched to a gene: 12. Germline loops: CDR1 SGHTA, CDR2 FQGNSA. CDR3 bases: TGTGCCAGCAGCCCAGGACTAGCCGCCTTTGTCTACAATGAGCAGTTCTTC. Translating it yields CASSPGLAAFVYNEQFF.

In its sample, this clone was seen a few times. The chain couples TRBV7-6 to TRBJ2-7, with D possibly being TRBD2 (6 bases). V dropped 3 bases and J dropped 3 bases, with 9 bases sitting between them. The CDR3 has 13 residues. CDR1 SGHVS and CDR2 FNYEAQ come from the germline V gene. The CDR3 sequence: CASSLTSSYEQYF. The CDR3 bases are TGTGCCAGCAGCTTGACTAGTAGCTACGAGCAGTACTTC.

In DNA form, the CDR3 reads TGTGCCAGCAGCTTAGAGGGAGGGCGTCCCAAAGTAAATGAGCAGTTCTTC. It yields the protein CASSLEGGRPKVNEQFF. The genes are TRBV7-9 and TRBJ2-1, with TRBD2 matching over 7 bases. Losses at the gene ends were 1 base for V and 7 bases for J; bases not matched to a gene: 13. The CDR3 is 17 amino acids. Germline V gene sequence: CDR1 SEHNR, CDR2 FQNEAQ (reference sequence).